This T cell receptor (beta chain) stems from a study of OX40 agonist ivuxolimab in advanced cancers. Findings and limits, study-wide: Low levels of normalized T-cell clonal expansion also appeared in some nonresponders. Which antigen the expanded peripheral T cells recognized is unknown.

This clone was observed a few times. Antigen specificity is unknown. Sequencing used immunoSEQ multiplex PCR; TCRdb keeps in-frame clones, though not all of them. The repertoire has 92,000 or so clones, about four fifths of them found once; the top ten carry about 6%. This receptor was obtained from an adult with an advanced solid tumor such as melanoma, head and neck, liver or kidney cancer. The sample consisted of CD4+ or CD8+ T cells sorted from blood, taken in a trial of the OX40 agonist ivuxolimab.

CDR3 coding DNA: TGCGCCAGCAGCGTATCCGGGACAGCTGGCACAGATACGCAGTATTTT. It is translated as CASSVSGTAGTDTQYF. The genes are TRBV5-1 and TRBJ2-3; 7 bases align to TRBD1. This CDR3 has 16 residues. With V trimmed by 4 bases and J by 1 base, 9 bases remained unmatched. Germline lookup yields CDR1 SGHRS and CDR2 YFSETQ. Variable domain in full (rest from reference TRBV5-1 and TRBJ2-3): KAGVTQTPRYLIKTRGQQVTLSCSPISGHRSVSWYQQTPGQGLQFLFEYFSETQRNKGNFPGRFSGRQFSNSRSEMNVSTLELGDSALYLCASSVSGTAGTDTQYFGPGTRLTVL.